A few counts support the clone carrying this T cell receptor (beta chain). The antigen is undetermined. The TCR beta CDR3 regions underwent amplification using RNA transcripts as the source. Primed by the HTBI set, a first-round RT-PCR was run on the TCR CDR3. TCRdb itself ran the multiplex PCR reads through MiXCR, one entry per CDR3 protein. The sample yields about 270,000 distinct CDR3 sequences, about 20% seen once. The sample belongs to a study of T cells in Graves' hyperthyroidism and ophthalmopathy. Whole-study results and caveats: In the analysis, a 13 V-J model separated ophthalmopathy from stable hyperthyroidism. The model anticipated ophthalmopathy a median around six months pre-onset.

The sample was blood. This sequence was found in a man aged 30 to 45 with Graves' ophthalmopathy.

CDR3 sequence: CASSQVSGSPLHF. As DNA, the CDR3 is TGTGCCAGCAGCCAAGTGTCGGGTTCACCCCTCCACTTT. The V call is TRBV14, the J call TRBJ1-6, with D hard to call. Germline lookup yields CDR1 SGHDN and CDR2 FVKESK. CDR3 size: 13 residues. The V and J ends lost 1 base and 9 bases respectively, with 7 bases between them.